This section outlines one TCR beta chain sequence together with its context. The data derive from a study of control samples from healthy donors and cancer patients. V lost 0 bases and J lost 6, with 12 bases in between. Looked up from germline, CDR1 is SQVTM and CDR2 is ANQGSEA. This CDR3 comprises 13 residues. The table came from immunoSEQ multiplex PCR; TCRdb's copy has only in-frame clones and leaves some out. The table shows about 120,000 clones, with 85% to 90% occurring only once. The genes are TRBV29-1 and TRBJ2-7, with D tentatively TRBD1 (6 bases). The sequenced sample consisted of blood. This TCR came from a woman aged 70-85 years in good health. For the CDR3, the DNA is TGCAGCGTTGAAGATCTTCGAGGGGGCGAGCAGTACTTC. Translating it yields CSVEDLRGGEQYF.